This T cell receptor (beta chain) comes out of a study of STAT3 mutations in large granular lymphocyte leukemia. About the study: Canonical activating STAT3 mutations were detected in roughly half of the longitudinally sequenced T-LGLL patients.

J was trimmed by 3 bases and V by 0 bases; bases with no gene match: 14. Germline CDR1 SGDLS, CDR2 YYNGEE. CDR3 length: 18 amino acids. Overall study findings and caveats: Differing intervals and regimens complicate linking therapy response to clone burden. All newly emerging clones after therapy were STAT3 wild type. Every T-LGLL patient had at least one immunodominant TCRbeta clonotype.

In regard to this clone: Its antigen remains unidentified.

Sequencing was performed with immunoSEQ multiplex PCR; in TCRdb, only in-frame clones are kept and a portion is missing. Here the sample spans some 28,000 clones, around three quarters being singletons. The specimen sequenced was peripheral blood mononuclear cells. The chain links TRBV9 to TRBJ2-7; TRBD1 matches 8 bases. The origin of this receptor is a woman aged 45-65 years with T-cell large granular lymphocyte leukemia. Some clones in this sample may be carry-over from other donors' samples. CDR3 sequence: CASSVGDGDRRLYYEQYF. The DNA of the CDR3 is TGTGCCAGCAGCGTAGGAGACGGGGACAGGCGACTCTACTACGAGCAGTACTTC.